Below, 30 T cell receptor beta chains from the same sample are listed, as sequenced in a study of blood T cell repertoires in COVID-19. Assay used: immunoSEQ multiplex PCR; TCRdb lists only in-frame clones, some missing. The sample records tens of thousands of clones, 60% to 85% being singletons. Sequenced: peripheral blood. These receptors came from a human donor in a cohort sampled during active COVID-19.

CDR3 sequence reads: CASSLFGEEKLFF. Here the CDR3 DNA reads TGTGCCAGCAGTTTATTCGGTGAGGAAAAACTGTTTTTT. This chain joins TRBV12-3 or TRBV12-4 and TRBJ1-4; D not resolved. CDR3 length equals 13 residues. Trimming took 2 bases from V and 8 from J, leaving 9 bases between them.

This chain connects TRBV10-2 to TRBJ2-3, with 9 bases that match TRBD2. From germline, CDR1 is WSHSY and CDR2 SAAADI. The CDR3 covers 14 residues. The V and J ends lost 6 bases and 0 bases, in that order; junction bases with no gene match: 1. The CDR3 protein is CASRGTSSTDTQYF. The CDR3 DNA reads as TGCGCCAGCAGGGGGACTAGCAGCACAGATACGCAGTATTTT.

This chain joins TRBV27 and TRBJ1-1; D call uncertain. The CDR3 runs 16 residues. Between the trimmed V and J ends, which lost 0 bases and 1 base, there was a span of 12 bases. Germline CDR1 and CDR2: MNHEY and SMNVEV (reference sequence). CDR3 bases: TGTGCCAGCAGTTTATCAGAGGTCTCCTGGAACACTGAAGCTTTCTTT. Translation gives CASSLSEVSWNTEAFF.

The chain employs TRBV19 and TRBJ1-6; D remains unclear. The germline gives CDR1 LNHDA, CDR2 SQIVND (reference sequence). The V end was cut by 0 bases, the J end by 9 bases, with 12 bases between. The CDR3 extends over 15 amino acids. The CDR3 sequence is CASSIDSGIGSPLHF. In nucleotides, the CDR3 is TGTGCCAGTAGTATAGATTCGGGAATCGGTTCACCCCTCCACTTT.

This clone came up once. This chain links TRBV19 with TRBJ2-2; a weak D match, TRBD1 (6 bases). Germline V gene sequence: CDR1 LNHDA, CDR2 SQIVND (reference sequence). Between the trimmed V and J ends, which lost 4 bases and 1 base, there was a span of 13 bases. The CDR3 loop spans 16 amino acids. The CDR3 is CASSTMDSLNTGELFF. CDR3 in DNA: TGTGCCAGTAGTACCATGGACAGCCTGAACACCGGGGAGCTGTTTTTT.

This clone was counted once. V usage is TRBV19 and J usage is TRBJ1-2; 10 bases match TRBD1. V was clipped by 10 bases and J by 2 bases; unmatched bases: 10. The CDR3 extends over 15 amino acids. Germline assignment: CDR1 LNHDA and CDR2 SQIVND (reference sequence). The CDR3 loop reads CATNRGGQGNYGYTF. The CDR3 region has the DNA TGTGCCACTAACCGGGGGGGACAGGGGAACTATGGCTACACCTTC. Full variable domain (outside the CDR3, taken from reference TRBV19 and TRBJ1-2): DGGITQSPKYLFRKEGQNVTLSCEQNLNHDAMYWYRQDPGQGLRLIYYSQIVNDFQKGDIAEGYSVSREKKESFPLTVTSAQKNPTAFYLCATNRGGQGNYGYTFGSGTRLTVV.

V and J are TRBV15 and TRBJ1-5; 9 bases are shared with TRBD1. The junction had 6 bases not matched to a gene; V was cut back by 1 base and J by 5 bases. This CDR3 comprises 16 residues. From germline, CDR1 is LNHNV and CDR2 YYDKDF (reference sequence). CDR3 residues: CATSRVWDRVDQPQHF. The CDR3 DNA is TGTGCCACCAGCAGAGTATGGGACAGGGTTGATCAGCCCCAGCATTTT.

This clone was seen a handful of times. The chain combines TRBV4-3 with TRBJ1-2; weak D call: TRBD1 (6 bases). The CDR3 extends over 17 amino acids. Trimming took 4 bases from V and 0 from J, leaving 18 bases between them. Germline V gene sequence: CDR1 LGHNA, CDR2 YSLEER. The CDR3 sequence: CASSPKWGTPSNYGYTF. CDR3 coding DNA: TGCGCCAGCAGCCCCAAGTGGGGGACACCTTCTAACTATGGCTACACCTTC.

This clone was detected only a few times. The V and J genes are TRBV2 and TRBJ1-1, with D possibly being TRBD1 (6 bases). This CDR3 has 15 amino acids. Trimming stripped 4 bases from V and 4 bases from J, with 16 bases between. Looked up from germline, CDR1 is SNHLY and CDR2 is FYNNEI. CDR3 sequence: CASSGSGGRVTEAFF. CDR3 bases: TGTGCCAGCAGTGGGTCCGGGGGGCGCGTCACTGAAGCTTTCTTT.

The rearrangement joins TRBV28 to TRBJ2-7; 8 bases map to TRBD2. CDR1 and CDR2 (germline): MDHEN, SYDVKM. CDR3 length: 14 residues. Trimming cost V 3 bases and J 9 bases; bases outside gene matches: 10. Here the CDR3 DNA reads TGTGCCAGCAGTTTCGGGGGGGCGCAGGGTGGGCAGTACTTC. It is translated as CASSFGGAQGGQYF. Full variable domain (remainder filled in from reference TRBV28 and TRBJ2-7): DVKVTQSSRYLVKRTGEKVFLECVQDMDHENMFWYRQDPGLGLRLIYFSYDVKMKEKGDIPEGYSVSREKKERFSLILESASTNQTSMYLCASSFGGAQGGQYFGPGTRLTVT.

This clone was counted once. V is TRBV7-6 and J is TRBJ1-6, with D perhaps TRBD1 (5 bases). V dropped 5 bases and J dropped 8 bases, with 16 bases sitting between them. Per the germline V gene, CDR1 is SGHVS and CDR2 is FNYEAQ. The CDR3 consists of 15 residues. The CDR3 loop reads CASSPLQGRDSPLHF. The DNA of the CDR3 is TGTGCCAGCAGCCCACTCCAGGGTCGGGATTCACCCCTCCACTTT.

This clone came up many times. The V gene is TRBV9, the J gene TRBJ1-4; D is unresolved. The germline V and J ends were trimmed by 4 bases and 4 bases, with 11 bases remaining between them. Germline V gives CDR1 SGDLS, CDR2 YYNGEE. The CDR3 loop spans 14 amino acids. CDR3: CASSPRDFNEKLFF. The CDR3 DNA follows: TGTGCCAGCAGCCCACGGGATTTTAATGAAAAACTGTTTTTT.

This chain links TRBV24-1 with TRBJ2-7; 11 bases are shared with TRBD1. The germline V gene encodes CDR1 KGHDR and CDR2 SFDVKD. This CDR3 has 15 amino acids. V shed 2 bases, J shed 5 bases, and the junction held 4 bases outside the gene matches. CDR3 region: CATSDSDRGLNEQYF. The CDR3 coding sequence is TGTGCCACCAGTGATTCGGACAGGGGGCTTAACGAGCAGTACTTC.

The V call is TRBV28, the J call TRBJ2-1; D gene unclear. Trimming took 3 bases from V and 7 from J, leaving 7 bases between them. Germline values: CDR1 MDHEN, CDR2 SYDVKM. The length of the CDR3 is 12 residues. CDR3 in amino acids: CASSFERNEQFF. The CDR3 region has the DNA TGTGCCAGCAGTTTTGAGCGAAATGAGCAGTTCTTC.

CDR3 in DNA: TGTGCCAGCAGTTTAGGACTAACCCTCTACGAGCAGTACTTC. Protein sequence: CASSLGLTLYEQYF. The gene calls are TRBV28 and TRBJ2-7; possibly TRBD2 for D (6 bases). From germline, CDR1 is MDHEN and CDR2 SYDVKM. V dropped 2 bases and J dropped 3 bases, with 11 bases sitting between them. This CDR3 spans 14 amino acids.

V is TRBV5-1 and J is TRBJ2-5; 10 nucleotides agree with TRBD1. Trimming took 2 bases from V and 7 from J; bases not matched to a gene: 14. The CDR3 extends over 17 amino acids. Per the germline V gene, CDR1 is SGHRS and CDR2 is YFSETQ. CDR3 loop: CASSLRTGGIGRGTQYF. Here the CDR3 DNA reads TGCGCCAGCAGCTTACGGACAGGGGGGATAGGACGTGGGACCCAGTACTTC.

This chain links TRBV6-5 with TRBJ1-4; no reliable D call. The CDR3 consists of 14 residues. V gave up 6 bases and J gave up 7 bases, with 15 bases separating them. Germline CDR1 reads MNHEY; CDR2 reads SVGAGI. The CDR3 reads CASRPPPPGEKLFF. The CDR3 DNA sequence: TGTGCCAGCAGGCCTCCACCGCCGGGTGAAAAACTGTTTTTT.

This clone has ten or more counts. The chain couples TRBV19 to TRBJ2-1, with TRBD2 identical over 8 bases. V dropped 5 bases and J dropped 2; count of bases not matched to a gene: 5. The CDR3 is made up of 15 amino acids. In germline, CDR1 is LNHDA, CDR2 SQIVND (reference sequence). The CDR3 sequence is CASSRSGSAYNEQFF. The CDR3 coding sequence is TGTGCCAGTAGTCGAAGCGGGAGCGCCTACAATGAGCAGTTCTTC.

The chain couples TRBV6-5 to TRBJ2-5; possible D gene TRBD2, 7 bases. The germline V and J ends were trimmed by 8 bases and 5 bases, with 15 bases remaining between them. The germline V gene encodes CDR1 MNHEY and CDR2 SVGAGI. This CDR3 has 13 amino acids. CDR3 loop: CASLPGGGETQYF. The CDR3 coding sequence is TGTGCCAGCCTCCCGGGGGGCGGTGAGACCCAGTACTTC.

This chain connects TRBV6-2 or TRBV6-3 to TRBJ1-5, with D tentatively TRBD1 (6 bases). The germline V gene has CDR1 MNHEY and CDR2 SVGEGT. The ends were cut back, 4 bases at V and 2 bases at J, with 15 bases in the middle. This CDR3 spans 16 amino acids. The CDR3 here is CASSSDSISGNQPQHF. The CDR3 coding sequence is TGTGCCAGCAGTTCGGACAGTATATCGGGCAATCAGCCCCAGCATTTT.

This clone was counted a few times. The rearrangement links TRBV5-1 to TRBJ1-1; D ambiguous. There are 13 residues in the CDR3. V gave up 8 bases and J gave up 0 bases, with 11 bases separating them. Germline CDR1 reads SGHRS; CDR2 reads YFSETQ. CDR3 sequence: CASRNVVNTEAFF. CDR3 bases: TGCGCCAGTAGAAATGTGGTGAACACTGAAGCTTTCTTT.

The J gene is TRBJ2-3, the V gene TRBV3-1 (or the pseudogene TRBV3-2), with a tentative D call TRBD2 (5 bases). Germline V gene data show CDR1 as LGHDT and CDR2 as YNNKEL (reference sequence). The CDR3 contains 16 residues. Trimming took off 0 bases at V and 1 base at J, with 11 bases between the two ends. The CDR3 DNA reads TGTGCCAGCAGCCAAGAAGGAGGTGGGGGCACAGATACGCAGTATTTT. It specifies CASSQEGGGGTDTQYF.

The V gene is TRBV7-9, the J gene TRBJ2-7; D is unresolved. V was pared by 3 bases and J by 0 bases, with 6 bases between. There are 13 residues in the CDR3. Germline CDR1 SEHNR, CDR2 FQNEAQ (reference sequence). The CDR3 region is CASSFPSSYEQYF. CDR3 sequence (DNA): TGTGCCAGCAGCTTTCCTAGCTCCTACGAGCAGTACTTC.

Only a few counts were recorded for this clone. The rearrangement joins TRBV2 to TRBJ1-5; 9 nucleotides match TRBD1. With 7 bases clipped from V and 7 bases from J, the junction kept 8 bases outside the gene matches. Germline V gene data show CDR1 as SNHLY and CDR2 as FYNNEI. CDR3 size: 14 residues. The DNA of the CDR3 is TGTGCCAGCAAGGGGACAGGGCTTGGACAGCCCCAGCATTTT. Translated: CASKGTGLGQPQHF.

The CDR3 region is CASSPNSGTGAREQYF. The CDR3 DNA reads TGCGCCAGCAGCCCCAACTCCGGGACAGGGGCACGCGAGCAGTACTTC. The chain is built from TRBV5-1 and TRBJ2-7; 10 nucleotides match TRBD1. Germline trimming cut 4 bases from V and 6 bases from J; bases unmatched to any gene: 13. Germline values: CDR1 SGHRS, CDR2 YFSETQ. The length of the CDR3 is 16 residues.

V is TRBV30 and J is TRBJ1-6; possible D gene TRBD1, 5 bases. The germline CDR1 and CDR2 sequences are GTSNPN and SVGIG (reference sequence). Trimming cost V 2 bases and J 9 bases, with 11 bases left between them. CDR3 length equals 13 residues. This CDR3 reads CAWSSQGGSPLHF. In DNA form, the CDR3 reads TGTGCCTGGAGTTCGCAGGGAGGTTCACCCCTCCACTTT.

The chain employs TRBV20-1 and TRBJ2-5; D remains ambiguous. Germline-derived CDR1 and CDR2 are DFQATT and SNEGSKA (reference sequence). Trimming shortened V by 3 bases and J by 4 bases, and 6 bases separated the two germline ends. The CDR3 length is 11 residues. The CDR3 DNA reads TGCAGTGCTAGTTTCGGAGAGACCCAGTACTTC. Translated: CSASFGETQYF.

The V gene is TRBV19, the J gene TRBJ1-5; no clear D. The ends were cut back, 4 bases at V and 5 bases at J, with 15 bases in the middle. Germline V gene sequence: CDR1 LNHDA, CDR2 SQIVND (reference sequence). The length of the CDR3 is 15 residues. The CDR3 loop is CASSTRGVEDQPQHF. DNA of the CDR3: TGTGCCAGTAGTACCCGGGGAGTTGAAGATCAGCCCCAGCATTTT.

The genes are TRBV5-1 and TRBJ2-2, with 8 bases matching TRBD1. Germline V gives CDR1 SGHRS, CDR2 YFSETQ. There are 15 residues in the CDR3. Trimming cost V 5 bases and J 6 bases; bases outside gene matches: 9. The CDR3, as DNA: TGCGCCAGCAGAGCAGCAGGGGGCGCCCCCGGGGAGCTGTTTTTT. This sequence encodes CASRAAGGAPGELFF.

This clone was detected once. The genes are TRBV23-1 and TRBJ2-5; 10 bases match TRBD2. TRBV23-1 is designated an ORF whose function remains uncertain. The CDR3 is 16 residues long. Trimming at V came to 6 bases and at J to 5 bases, leaving 12 bases not matched to a gene. The CDR3 bases are TGCGCCAGCAGGGGGGGACTAGCGCGTCCTGCGGAGACCCAGTACTTC. Its protein is CASRGGLARPAETQYF.